A selection of T cell receptor beta chains follows, all from one sample in a study of blood T cell repertoires in COVID-19. Generated by immunoSEQ multiplex PCR, the TCRdb table keeps only in-frame clones and is missing some. Here the sample spans roughly 80,000 clones, around nine tenths being singletons. Sequenced: peripheral blood. All receptors come from a woman of 80 years or more with active or convalescent COVID-19. CDR3s include the opening cysteine and the closing phenylalanine or tryptophan. Fields, in order: V gene, CDR3 protein.

TRBV5-1 | CASSSGQGGLGYTF
TRBV28 | CASSLSGGGQPQHF
TRBV10-3 | CAINSGGASETQYF
TRBV5-1 | CASSSYLQGSGRYEQYF
TRBV2 | CASRKPGQGAGGYTF
TRBV7-3 | CASSPQGGATGELFF
TRBV6-9 | CASSPRGGPADNQPQHF
TRBV10-3 | CAITDRFSTFSGANVLTF
TRBV30 | CAWSPQGSEKLFF
TRBV28 | CASTLAGTGGYEQYF
TRBV18 | CASSPNTGGEETQYF
TRBV7-8 | CASSTPLGASNEQFF
TRBV2 | CASSEGGTTIYF
TRBV7-9 | CASSVRGQGYTF
TRBV27 | CASSLSGRGLGYTF
TRBV28 | CASSLNQPQHF
TRBV2 | CASSRGTPRGYGYTF
TRBV5-1 | CASSLRRDRADAEAFF
TRBV6-5 | CASSFKPGSFNSPLHF
TRBV7-9 | CASSPGTGLSF
TRBV4-1 | CASSQEGGRQPQHF
TRBV4-2 | CASSQEPGNTEAFF
TRBV19 | CASSFRQREYGYTF
TRBV28 | CASSWIGGRSSSYEQYF
TRBV5-1 | CASSLASVNTGELFF
TRBV7-8 | CASSQDFFLGGEQFF
TRBV6-2/TRBV6-3 | CASSYGTGLSNQPQHF
TRBV12-3/TRBV12-4 | CASTVYGETEAFF
TRBV7-2 | CASSLSGARAWAFF
TRBV10-3 | CAISVGSMNTEAFF
TRBV15 | CATKRGGRGTGELFF
TRBV4-1 | CASSQAGGGYNEQFF
TRBV28 | CASSFSQVRLDEQYF
TRBV28 | CASSTQGDVNYGYTF
TRBV6-4 | CASSATRNTEAFF
TRBV6-8 | CASSYRFDYNEQFF
TRBV7-2 | CASAGTLTEAFF
TRBV9 | CASSAGLAYYNEQFF
TRBV5-1 | CASSRAGVNEKLFF
TRBV6-6 | CASSPPRQGNYGYTF
TRBV12-2 | CASRLLGQGKEETQYF
TRBV7-3 | CASSLTPGVDTQYF
TRBV7-2 | CASSLVALAGYNEQFF
TRBV5-1 | CASSFMGQGHGYTF
TRBV2 | CASRGTAQNGYTF
TRBV29-1 | CSVERGGNTEAFF
TRBV29-1 | CSVLTGGYTF
TRBV7-7 | CASSLDRGETQYF
TRBV12-3/TRBV12-4 | CASRGGGEKLFF
TRBV3-1/TRBV3-2 | CASSPTSGGSYEQYF
TRBV4-1 | CASSQALGSSYNSPLHF
TRBV10-1 | CASSESLEIQYF